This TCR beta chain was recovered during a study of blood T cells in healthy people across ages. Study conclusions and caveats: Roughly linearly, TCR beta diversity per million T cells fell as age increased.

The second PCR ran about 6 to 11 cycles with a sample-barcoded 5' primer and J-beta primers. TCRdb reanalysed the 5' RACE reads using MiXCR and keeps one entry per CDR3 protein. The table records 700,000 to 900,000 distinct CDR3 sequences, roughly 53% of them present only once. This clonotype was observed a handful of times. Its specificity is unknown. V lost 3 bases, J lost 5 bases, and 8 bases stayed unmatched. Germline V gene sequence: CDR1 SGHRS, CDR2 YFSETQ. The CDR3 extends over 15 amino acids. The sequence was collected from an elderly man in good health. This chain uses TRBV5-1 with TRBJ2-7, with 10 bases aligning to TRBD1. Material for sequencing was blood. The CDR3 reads CASSYTGTGADEQYF. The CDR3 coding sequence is TGCGCCAGCAGCTATACCGGGACAGGGGCCGACGAGCAGTACTTC.